This T cell receptor beta chain originates from a study of blood T cell repertoires in COVID-19. About the study: Acute-phase and convalescent COVID-19 samples originated in the United States, Italy and Spain. T cells, B-cell-depleted T cells, or PBMCs provided the cDNA or gDNA that served as material.

Germline-derived CDR1 and CDR2 are SNHLY and FYNNEI. This CDR3 has 15 residues. Trimming took 8 bases from V and 6 from J; bases not matched to a gene: 12. The protocol was immunoSEQ multiplex PCR, while the TCRdb copy is restricted to in-frame clones and leaves out a portion. In the table there are just over 60,000 clones, 65% to 80% of which are singletons. Sequenced input: peripheral blood. This sequence was found in a woman of 80 years or more with active or convalescent COVID-19. The rearrangement links TRBV2 to TRBJ2-3, with 9 nucleotides matching TRBD2. The CDR3 DNA sequence: TGTGCCAGCGGCAAAGCGGGGGGCCCTGAGGATACGCAGTATTTT. Residues: CASGKAGGPEDTQYF. The full variable domain, completed using reference TRBV2 and TRBJ2-3, is EPEVTQTPSHQVTQMGQEVILRCVPISNHLYFYWYRQILGQKVEFLVSFYNNEISEKSEIFDDQFSVERPDGSNFTLKIRSTKLEDSAMYFCASGKAGGPEDTQYFGPGTRLTVL.